The rows below give T cell receptor beta chains drawn from one sample of a study of T cells in Graves' hyperthyroidism and ophthalmopathy. TCRdb re-called the multiplex PCR reads through MiXCR, storing one row per CDR3 protein. The sample lists approximately 590,000 distinct CDR3 sequences, about 15% occurring once. Sequenced material: blood. The source of these receptors is a woman aged 25 to 39 with Graves' hyperthyroidism. CDR3s include the opening cysteine and the closing phenylalanine or tryptophan. The order of the fields is clone size, V gene, J gene, D gene, CDR3 protein, CDR3 DNA. The D gene is left open where the match is weak. The size entry is marked missing in some rows and otherwise reads once, few, many or a size class.

-	TRBV6-5	TRBJ1-5	TRBD1	CASSYSGQANQPQHF	TGTGCCAGCAGTTACTCCGGACAGGCCAATCAGCCCCAGCATTTT
many	TRBV6-1	TRBJ2-3	-	CASSPTGLNTQYF	TGTGCCAGCAGTCCCACAGGGTTGAATACGCAGTATTTT
-	TRBV10-2	TRBJ2-7	TRBD2	CASDPRDRELAGDREQYF	TGCGCCAGCGACCCCCGGGACAGAGAACTAGCGGGAGATCGCGAGCAGTACTTC
few	TRBV9	TRBJ1-5	-	CASSAGRSNQPQHF	TGTGCCAGCAGCGCAGGGAGAAGCAATCAGCCCCAGCATTTT
many	TRBV29-1	TRBJ2-7	TRBD2	CSVEGMGLAREQYF	TGCAGCGTTGAAGGTATGGGACTAGCGAGGGAGCAGTACTTC
-	TRBV5-1	TRBJ2-7	-	CASSFTGLTDEQYF	TGCGCCAGCAGCTTCACAGGGTTGACGGACGAGCAGTACTTC
many	TRBV7-3	TRBJ2-1	TRBD2	CASSISGSQYNEQFF	TGTGCCAGCAGCATTAGCGGGAGCCAATACAATGAGCAGTTCTTC
-	TRBV29-1	TRBJ2-3	-	CSVQGGSTDTQYF	TGCAGCGTCCAGGGCGGTAGCACAGATACGCAGTATTTT
many	TRBV6-2/TRBV6-3	TRBJ2-7	TRBD1	CASSLQGDEQYF	TGTGCCAGCAGTCTACAGGGGGACGAGCAGTACTTC
few	TRBV30	TRBJ1-2	-	CAWSPDSLSNYGYTF	TGTGCCTGGAGCCCGGACAGTCTCTCTAACTATGGCTACACCTTC
-	TRBV19	TRBJ2-7	-	CDSSPGRHGVGPAYEQYF	TGTGACAGTAGTCCAGGAAGGCATGGGGTAGGTCCGGCCTACGAGCAGTACTTC
many	TRBV2	TRBJ1-3	-	CASSHDPDANSGNTIYF	TGTGCCAGCAGTCACGACCCGGACGCAAACTCTGGAAACACCATATATTTT
-	TRBV20-1	TRBJ2-2	-	CSAKDLDNTGELFF	TGCAGTGCTAAGGACTTGGACAACACCGGGGAGCTGTTTTTT
few	TRBV30	TRBJ2-3	-	CAWSVRLVDTQYF	TGTGCCTGGAGTGTGCGGCTGGTAGATACGCAGTATTTT
few	TRBV28	TRBJ1-1	-	CASSPRTVMNTEAFF	TGTGCCAGCAGTCCCAGGACGGTGATGAACACTGAAGCTTTCTTT
-	TRBV9	TRBJ1-5	-	CASSVDPGVTEPQHF	TGTGCCAGCAGCGTAGACCCGGGGGTTACTGAGCCCCAGCATTTT
-	TRBV6-2/TRBV6-3	TRBJ2-6	-	CASSFGRYSGANVLTF	TGTGCCAGCAGTTTCGGACGGTACTCTGGGGCCAACGTCCTGACTTTC
few	TRBV27	TRBJ1-1	TRBD1	CASSSGQGRGPEAFF	TGTGCCAGCAGTTCGGGACAGGGGAGAGGCCCTGAAGCTTTCTTT
-	TRBV7-9	TRBJ2-5	-	CASSFGTVEETRYF	TGTGCCAGCAGCTTTGGGACGGTGGAAGAGACCCGGTACTTC
many	TRBV5-1	TRBJ2-7	-	CASSSRAGPYEQYF	TGCGCCAGCAGCTCTCGAGCGGGCCCCTACGAGCAGTACTTC
many	TRBV6-2/TRBV6-3	TRBJ2-1	-	CASTSYGGGIYNEQFF	TGTGCCAGCACGTCGTACGGTGGGGGGATATACAATGAGCAGTTCTTC
many	TRBV30	TRBJ2-7	-	CASYREGTLYEQYF	TGTGCCTCCTATAGAGAGGGCACACTTTACGAGCAGTACTTC
many	TRBV7-3	TRBJ2-3	-	CASSSISTDTQYF	TGTGCCAGCAGCTCAATTAGCACAGATACGCAGTATTTT
many	TRBV5-1	TRBJ2-7	-	CANESWEEQYF	TGCGCCAACGAAAGTTGGGAAGAGCAGTACTTC
-	TRBV10-2	TRBJ2-2	-	CASRPGTEAGVRELFF	TGCGCCAGCAGACCCGGGACGGAGGCCGGCGTCAGGGAGCTGTTTTTT
-	TRBV11-2	TRBJ2-7	TRBD2	CASGRLASGYEQYF	TGTGCCAGCGGCCGTTTGGCTAGCGGCTACGAGCAGTACTTC
few	TRBV27	TRBJ1-5	-	CASSLSKTGEGQPQHF	TGTGCCAGCAGTTTATCGAAAACGGGAGAAGGTCAGCCCCAGCATTTT
few	TRBV25-1	TRBJ2-1	TRBD2	CASSLRTSGYHNEQFF	TGTGCCAGCAGTCTCAGGACTAGCGGGTACCACAATGAGCAGTTCTTC
-	TRBV4-1	TRBJ1-5	-	CASSQESSNQPQHF	TGCGCCAGCAGCCAAGAGTCTAGCAATCAGCCCCAGCATTTT
-	TRBV4-2	TRBJ2-1	-	CASSQDLERIFSYNEQFF	TGTGCCAGCAGCCAAGATTTAGAACGCATTTTCTCCTACAATGAGCAGTTCTTC
many	TRBV27	TRBJ2-1	TRBD2	CASSLFAGALNEQFF	TGTGCCAGCAGTTTATTTGCGGGAGCACTGAATGAGCAGTTCTTC
many	TRBV18	TRBJ2-5	-	CASRSPGRKETQYF	TGTGCCAGCCGGAGTCCGGGACGGAAAGAGACCCAGTACTTC
once	TRBV2	TRBJ1-1	-	CASSLVARNPEAFF	TGTGCCAGCAGCTTAGTAGCCAGGAACCCTGAAGCTTTCTTT
-	TRBV3-1	TRBJ2-2	TRBD1	CASSQNTGGLNTGELFF	TGTGCCAGCAGCCAGAATACAGGGGGCCTTAACACCGGGGAGCTGTTTTTT
-	TRBV10-1	TRBJ2-2	-	CAISEAVAGELFF	TGTGCCATCAGTGAAGCAGTCGCCGGGGAGCTGTTTTTT
-	TRBV20-1	TRBJ1-1	-	CSGLTSGPTNKLYGAFF	TGCAGTGGATTAACTTCAGGGCCCACAAATAAACTTTACGGGGCTTTCTTT
many	TRBV7-2	TRBJ2-5	TRBD2	CASSEQAGGPETQYF	TGTGCCAGCAGCGAACAAGCGGGAGGGCCGGAGACCCAGTACTTC
-	TRBV6-1	TRBJ1-2	TRBD1	CASRDRGDYGYTF	TGTGCCAGCCGGGACAGGGGAGACTATGGCTACACCTTC
many	TRBV3-1	TRBJ1-1	-	CASSQMGANTEAFF	TGTGCCAGCAGCCAAATGGGGGCGAACACTGAAGCTTTCTTT
-	TRBV5-1	TRBJ2-6	-	CASKVASGANVLTF	TGCGCCAGCAAAGTGGCCTCTGGGGCCAACGTCCTGACTTTC
-	TRBV9	TRBJ1-5	-	CASSVGVAINQPQHF	TGTGCCAGCAGCGTAGGCGTAGCTATTAATCAGCCCCAGCATTTT
many	TRBV3-1	TRBJ1-2	-	CASSQENLGGPYGYTF	TGTGCCAGCAGCCAAGAGAACCTCGGGGGTCCCTATGGCTACACCTTC
many	TRBV3-1	TRBJ2-7	-	CASSRSTLGGAYEQYF	TGTGCCAGCAGCCGGTCAACACTAGGGGGGGCCTACGAGCAGTACTTC
-	TRBV7-9	TRBJ2-1	-	CASSLYVRTYNEQFF	TGTGCCAGCAGCTTATACGTCCGCACGTACAATGAGCAGTTCTTC
many	TRBV11-2	TRBJ2-5	-	CASRPSGTRETQYF	TGTGCCAGCAGACCAAGCGGGACACGAGAGACCCAGTACTTC
-	TRBV20-1	TRBJ2-1	TRBD2	CSASPSGRVYNEQFF	TGCAGTGCTAGCCCTAGCGGGAGGGTCTACAATGAGCAGTTCTTC
-	TRBV5-1	TRBJ1-5	-	CASSLRQGAQPQHF	TGCGCCAGCAGCTTGCGGCAGGGCGCTCAGCCCCAGCATTTT
many	TRBV3-1	TRBJ2-1	-	CASSQDPAHNEQFF	TGTGCCAGCAGCCAAGATCCAGCGCACAATGAGCAGTTCTTC
many	TRBV15	TRBJ2-7	-	CATAGRPAGEQYF	TGTGCCACCGCCGGACGTCCCGCCGGCGAGCAGTACTTC
many	TRBV24-1	TRBJ2-7	-	CATSEGPSPYEQYF	TGTGCCACCAGTGAGGGGCCTTCACCTTACGAGCAGTACTTC
few	TRBV29-1	TRBJ2-1	TRBD2	CSVLGTSGRRGEQFF	TGCAGCGTTCTCGGGACTAGCGGGAGAAGAGGTGAGCAGTTCTTC
many	TRBV12-3/TRBV12-4	TRBJ2-7	TRBD2	CASSLSTSGRVEQYF	TGTGCCAGCAGTTTATCGACTAGCGGGAGAGTGGAGCAGTACTTC
-	TRBV7-2	TRBJ2-7	TRBD2	CASSRGLAGGPGYEQYF	TGTGCCAGCAGCCGGGGACTAGCGGGAGGGCCGGGTTACGAGCAGTACTTC
many	TRBV28	TRBJ1-2	TRBD1	CASSSTGGGDYGYTF	TGTGCCAGCAGCTCAACAGGGGGCGGCGACTATGGCTACACCTTC
many	TRBV20-1	TRBJ2-7	-	CSAKAGTYEQYF	TGCAGCGCGAAAGCGGGCACCTACGAGCAGTACTTC
few	TRBV9	TRBJ2-3	-	CASSIADTQYF	TGTGCCAGCAGCATCGCAGATACGCAGTATTTT
-	TRBV28	TRBJ2-3	-	CASARDEDTQYF	TGTGCCAGCGCTCGGGATGAGGATACGCAGTATTTT
many	TRBV12-3/TRBV12-4	TRBJ2-1	-	CASSLVYVYNEQFF	TGTGCCAGCAGTTTAGTGTACGTATACAATGAGCAGTTCTTC
-	TRBV9	TRBJ2-3	-	CASSRGATTSTDTQYF	TGTGCCAGCAGCCGCGGGGCTACTACTAGCACAGATACGCAGTATTTT